Presented here are 20 T cell receptor beta chains from one specimen sequenced in a study of blood T cell repertoires in COVID-19. Some clones are missing from TCRdb's copy, which holds only in-frame ones; the method was immunoSEQ multiplex PCR. Altogether 200,000 to 250,000 clones are present, 87% being singletons, with the ten largest covering about a tenth. The specimen sequenced was PBMCs or T cells enriched from blood (not recorded which). All receptors derive from a man under 40 who had recovered from COVID-19.

This clone appeared once. The CDR3 DNA reads as TGTGCCAGCAGCAAGGGAGTCTACACCATATATTTT. Translating it yields CASSKGVYTIYF. The chain has TRBV7-9 and TRBJ1-3; D unclear. This CDR3 region has 12 residues. CDR1 and CDR2 (germline): SEHNR, FQNEAQ (reference sequence). V was clipped by 5 bases and J by 8 bases, with 10 bases between them.

The rearrangement uses TRBV7-2 and TRBJ2-1, with 13 bases that match TRBD2. The V gene end was trimmed by 5 bases and the J gene end by 7 bases; junction bases not matched to a gene: 8. Germline CDR1 SGHTA, CDR2 FQGNSA. The CDR3 spans 16 residues. CDR3 nucleotides: TGTGCCAGCAGCCTTAGGACTAGCGGGAGTTTGAATGAGCAGTTCTTC. It is translated as CASSLRTSGSLNEQFF.

J is TRBJ1-1 and V is TRBV2; D call uncertain. The V gene lost 11 bases and the J gene lost 0 bases, with 16 bases spanning the gap. There are 14 residues in the CDR3. CDR1 and CDR2 from the germline V gene are SNHLY and FYNNEI. The chain's CDR3 is CASQTVQMNTEAFF. The CDR3 DNA reads as TGTGCCTCCCAGACGGTACAGATGAACACTGAAGCTTTCTTT.

The gene calls are TRBV7-9 and TRBJ2-1; 8 positions agree with TRBD2. In germline, CDR1 is SEHNR, CDR2 FQNEAQ (reference sequence). This CDR3 region has 14 residues. V was pared by 3 bases and J by 8 bases, with 6 bases of the junction left unmatched. CDR3 loop: CASSFTSGGHEQFF. CDR3 sequence (DNA): TGTGCCAGCAGCTTCACCAGCGGGGGCCATGAGCAGTTCTTC. The full variable domain, in which reference TRBV7-9 and TRBJ2-1 provide the parts outside the CDR3, is DTGVSQNPRHKITKRGQNVTFRCDPISEHNRLYWYRQTLGQGPEFLTYFQNEAQLEKSRLLSDRFSAERPKGSFSTLEIQRTEQGDSAMYLCASSFTSGGHEQFFGPGTRLTVL.

V is TRBV4-3 and J is TRBJ1-1; possibly TRBD1 for D (5 bases). Germline lookup yields CDR1 LGHNA and CDR2 YSLEER. Trimming left V 0 bases short and J 3 bases short, with 11 bases between. This CDR3 is built from 15 residues. The CDR3 DNA reads TGCGCCAGCAGCCAAGATTATAAGGGGTACACTGAAGCTTTCTTT. Amino acid sequence: CASSQDYKGYTEAFF.

V gene TRBV9 combines with J gene TRBJ1-3, with 8 nucleotides matching TRBD1. Losses at the gene ends were 4 bases for V and 0 bases for J; bases not matched to a gene: 12. This CDR3 has 18 residues. Germline lookup yields CDR1 SGDLS and CDR2 YYNGEE. The CDR3 spells CASSPRAGTGRSGNTIYF. The CDR3, as DNA: TGTGCCAGCAGCCCACGGGCCGGGACAGGCCGCTCTGGAAACACCATATATTTT.

The V and J genes are TRBV4-1 and TRBJ2-7; maybe TRBD1 (6 bases). Germline values: CDR1 MGHRA, CDR2 YSYEKL. The CDR3 loop spans 17 amino acids. V lost 0 bases and J 1 base, leaving 16 bases between the germline ends. CDR3 DNA: TGCGCCAGCAGCCAAGATTATTTACGGCAGGGGTCCTACGAGCAGTACTTC. As protein: CASSQDYLRQGSYEQYF.

This chain links TRBV6-1 with TRBJ1-5, with TRBD1 matching 8 bases. The germline V gene has CDR1 MNHNS and CDR2 SASEGT. The CDR3 spans 14 residues. V was clipped by 2 bases and J by 6 bases; unmatched bases: 3. CDR3 in DNA: TGTGCCAGCAGTGAACAGGGGGCTTTTCAGCCCCAGCATTTT. This codes for CASSEQGAFQPQHF.

V is TRBV7-2 and J is TRBJ1-2; possibly TRBD1 for D (6 bases). There are 13 residues in the CDR3. Between the trimmed V and J ends, which lost 4 bases and 2 bases, there was a span of 8 bases. CDR1 SGHTA and CDR2 FQGNSA come from the germline V gene. This CDR3 reads CASSYDRNYGYTF. The CDR3 DNA reads TGTGCCAGCAGCTACGACAGGAACTATGGCTACACCTTC.

CDR3 coding DNA: TGTGCCAGCAGAGATCGACGCCTAAACGGGAGATTAAACTATGGCTACACCTTC. Protein sequence: CASRDRRLNGRLNYGYTF. The chain couples TRBV6-4 to TRBJ1-2; D unclear. From germline, CDR1 is MRHNA and CDR2 SNTAGT. V was pared by 6 bases and J by 2 bases, with 25 bases between. There are 18 residues in the CDR3.

V is TRBV7-2 and J is TRBJ1-5, with D possibly being TRBD1 (6 bases). V gave up 5 bases and J gave up 6 bases, with 20 bases separating them. Germline V lookup: CDR1 SGHTA, CDR2 FQGNSA. The CDR3 is 16 amino acids. The chain's CDR3 is CASSPRGPRGGQPQHF. The CDR3 nucleotides are TGTGCCAGCAGCCCCAGGGGACCAAGGGGGGGTCAGCCCCAGCATTTT.

The gene calls are TRBV5-8 and TRBJ2-5; D is possibly TRBD2 (5 bases). This CDR3 is built from 12 residues. CDR1 and CDR2 from the germline V gene are SGHTS and YDEGEE. The V end was cut by 6 bases, the J end by 5 bases, with 11 bases between. The DNA of the CDR3 is TGTGCCAGCACGGGGTTACGGGAGACCCAGTACTTC. It yields the protein CASTGLRETQYF.

V gene TRBV19 combines with J gene TRBJ2-3, with TRBD2 matching 9 bases. Trimming cost V 5 bases and J 3 bases; bases outside gene matches: 9. The CDR3 covers 16 residues. Germline assignment: CDR1 LNHDA and CDR2 SQIVND (reference sequence). CDR3 DNA sequence: TGTGCCAGTAGTCTGTCGGATAGCGGGGGAACAGATACGCAGTATTTT. Protein: CASSLSDSGGTDTQYF.

The V and J genes are TRBV30 and TRBJ2-7; 10 bases fit TRBD2. The junction had 6 bases not matched to a gene; V was cut back by 7 bases and J by 3 bases. Germline V gives CDR1 GTSNPN, CDR2 SVGIG (reference sequence). CDR3 length equals 13 residues. CDR3 region: CASVLAGSYEQYF. The DNA for the CDR3 is TGTGCCTCCGTACTAGCGGGGAGCTACGAGCAGTACTTC.

V and J are TRBV5-1 and TRBJ1-1, with 7 bases aligning to TRBD1. Germline V lookup: CDR1 SGHRS, CDR2 YFSETQ. The V segment lost 4 bases and the J segment 7 bases; nucleotides outside the gene matches: 13. The CDR3 runs to 15 residues. CDR3 in amino acids: CASSPPRGTADEAFF. CDR3 coding DNA: TGCGCCAGCAGCCCGCCAAGGGGGACAGCCGATGAAGCTTTCTTT.

This chain connects TRBV10-1 to TRBJ1-2, with D unresolved. V dropped 0 bases and J dropped 8 bases, with 13 bases sitting between them. The CDR3 has 14 amino acids. Germline V gene data show CDR1 as WNHNN and CDR2 as SYGVQD (reference sequence). CDR3 residues: CASSESVEGSGYTF. The CDR3 bases are TGCGCCAGCAGTGAGTCGGTTGAGGGAAGCGGCTACACCTTC.

The gene calls are TRBV19 and TRBJ1-1; D unresolved. The germline gives CDR1 LNHDA, CDR2 SQIVND (reference sequence). The ends were cut back, 3 bases at V and 8 bases at J, with 13 bases in the middle. This CDR3 region has 13 residues. As DNA, the CDR3 is TGTGCCAGTAGTATTTTGTATACAGACGAAGCTTTCTTT. Protein product: CASSILYTDEAFF.

This chain uses TRBV12-3 or TRBV12-4 with TRBJ2-2; D is ambiguous. The V end lost 5 bases, the J end lost 5 bases, and 3 bases lay between the germline ends. The CDR3 is 11 amino acids. The chain's CDR3 is CASSRTGELFF. The CDR3 DNA reads TGTGCCAGCAGTCGGACCGGGGAGCTGTTTTTT.

The rearrangement uses TRBV5-4 and TRBJ2-3; 11 bases match TRBD2. Germline V gene data show CDR1 as SGHNT and CDR2 as YYREEE (reference sequence). Losses at the gene ends were 4 bases for V and 3 bases for J; bases not matched to a gene: 4. This CDR3 contains 15 residues. CDR3 sequence reads: CASSLRLAGTDTQYF. The CDR3 region has the DNA TGTGCCAGCAGCCTAAGACTAGCGGGAACAGATACGCAGTATTTT.

This chain connects TRBV6-5 to TRBJ2-7; a weak D match, TRBD1 (5 bases). Germline values: CDR1 MNHEY, CDR2 SVGAGI. V was clipped by 0 bases and J by 6 bases, with 12 bases between them. The length of the CDR3 is 14 residues. CDR3 nucleotide sequence: TGTGCCAGCAGTTACTCGATTAGAAGGGGCGAGCAGTACTTC. As protein: CASSYSIRRGEQYF.